A single sample gave rise to the 23 T cell receptor beta chains below, sequenced in a study of T-cell reconstitution after alpha-beta-depleted transplantation in children. Unique molecular identifiers featured in how the TCRbeta library was prepared. MiXCR was run by TCRdb on the PCR reads, yielding one entry per CDR3 protein. The sample yields some 600,000 distinct CDR3 sequences, around 13% seen once. The sequences come from PBMCs, mostly from graft donor cells, collected 360 days after TCRalphabeta/CD19-depleted stem cell transplant. The receptors derive from a male patient younger than 18 who had a stem cell transplant for acute myeloid leukemia, so the T cells may come from the graft donor.

The chain combines TRBV4-3 with TRBJ2-2; D could derive from TRBD1 or TRBD2 (6 bases each). V gave up 0 bases and J gave up 5 bases, with 16 bases separating them. CDR1 is LGHNA, CDR2 YSLEER, per germline. The CDR3 is 17 amino acids. The CDR3 region has the DNA TGCGCCAGCAGCCAAGATAAGGCAGGGGAGGAAACCGGGGAGCTGTTTTTT. As protein: CASSQDKAGEETGELFF.

This chain joins TRBV5-4 and TRBJ1-4; 10 nucleotides match TRBD1. The CDR3 loop spans 19 amino acids. The ends lost 3 bases at V and 0 bases at J; junction bases unmatched: 11. CDR1 is SGHNT, CDR2 YYREEE, per germline (reference sequence). CDR3 loop: CASSSSGTGATATNEKLFF. Written as DNA, the CDR3 is TGTGCCAGCAGCTCCTCCGGGACAGGGGCCACCGCAACTAATGAAAAACTGTTTTTT.

The chain combines TRBV12-3 or TRBV12-4 with TRBJ2-7, with 7 bases that match TRBD2. The CDR3 covers 15 residues. With V trimmed by 5 bases and J by 0 bases, 7 bases remained unmatched. CDR3 region: CASSLPGGGSYEQYF. The CDR3 nucleotides read TGTGCCAGCAGTCTACCGGGGGGAGGCTCCTACGAGCAGTACTTC.

This clonotype showed up just a few times. V is TRBV28 and J is TRBJ2-7, with 8 bases identical to TRBD2. Per germline, CDR1 MDHEN and CDR2 SYDVKM. This CDR3 contains 15 residues. V was pared by 5 bases and J by 5 bases, with 11 bases of the junction left unmatched. CDR3 coding DNA: TGTGCCAGCAGTCCTGGGACTAGGGGTTTTAACGAGCAGTACTTC. Its translation is CASSPGTRGFNEQYF.

The chain couples TRBV20-1 to TRBJ1-2; D unresolved. CDR3 length: 12 residues. The germline CDR1 and CDR2 sequences are DFQATT and SNEGSKA (reference sequence). V was clipped by 6 bases and J by 4 bases, with 12 bases between them. CDR3 sequence: CSATDGGYGYTF. In DNA, the CDR3 is TGCAGTGCGACGGACGGTGGCTATGGCTACACCTTC.

This chain connects TRBV12-3 or TRBV12-4 to TRBJ1-6; TRBD1 might be the D (5 bases). V lost 5 bases to trimming and J lost 8 bases, with 13 bases between them. CDR3 length: 14 amino acids. The CDR3 DNA follows: TGTGCCAGCAGTGCCCTTGGGGGGGATTCACCCCTCCACTTT. It encodes CASSALGGDSPLHF.

This clonotype was found a few times. V and J are TRBV29-1 and TRBJ1-1, with unresolved D. V lost 0 bases, J lost 11 bases, and 16 bases lay in between. The CDR3 loop spans 13 amino acids. CDR1 and CDR2 (germline): SQVTM, ANQGSEA. CDR3 in amino acids: CSVEEVLAGSAFF. The CDR3 DNA reads as TGCAGCGTTGAAGAGGTGCTGGCGGGGTCGGCTTTCTTT.

The V call is TRBV11-1, the J call TRBJ2-1, with D perhaps matching TRBD2 (5 bases). CDR1 and CDR2 (germline): SGHAT, FQDESV (reference sequence). This CDR3 has 18 residues. The germline V and J ends were trimmed by 3 bases and 5 bases, with 23 bases remaining between them. In DNA form, the CDR3 reads TGTGCCAGCAGCTTCCCATCGGGTCTAGGGAGAAGGGACAATGAGCAGTTCTTC. This translates into CASSFPSGLGRRDNEQFF.

The chain employs TRBV6-5 and TRBJ2-7; D gene unclear. V lost 4 bases to trimming and J lost 0 bases, with 13 bases between them. The length of the CDR3 is 15 residues. Germline V gene sequence: CDR1 MNHEY, CDR2 SVGAGI. CDR3 bases: TGTGCCAGCAGTTTCGCGCTCCTCGGCTCCTACGAGCAGTACTTC. Its translation: CASSFALLGSYEQYF.

In this sample, this clonotype turned up a few times. The genes are TRBV4-3 and TRBJ2-7; weak D call: TRBD1 (5 bases). The germline gives CDR1 LGHNA, CDR2 YSLEER. With 4 bases removed from V and 2 bases from J, the gap between germline ends came to 12 bases. The CDR3 runs 14 residues. The CDR3 loop reads CASSPYDSAYEQYF. The CDR3 DNA reads as TGCGCCAGCAGCCCTTACGACAGCGCCTACGAGCAGTACTTC.

This clonotype has more than one count but fewer than ten. This rearrangement joins TRBV12-3 or TRBV12-4 to TRBJ2-5, with a possible D match to TRBD2 (7 bases). The CDR3 covers 13 residues. Trimming shortened V by 6 bases and J by 7 bases, and 15 bases separated the two germline ends. CDR3 bases: TGTGCCAGCAGAACCGGGGGGCGGGGGACCCAGTACTTC. Translation: CASRTGGRGTQYF.

The V call is TRBV5-6, the J call TRBJ2-1, with D maybe TRBD2 (5 bases). Germline assignment: CDR1 SGHDT and CDR2 YYEEEE. V lost 4 bases, J lost 12 bases, and 14 bases lay in between. The CDR3 covers 12 residues. This chain's CDR3 is CASSAPAGGQFF. The CDR3 DNA follows: TGTGCCAGCAGCGCGCCTGCGGGTGGGCAGTTCTTC.

The genes are TRBV5-1 and TRBJ2-1; 11 bases line up with TRBD2. V was pared by 2 bases and J by 1 base, with 5 bases of the junction left unmatched. Germline values: CDR1 SGHRS, CDR2 YFSETQ. The CDR3 extends over 17 amino acids. DNA for the CDR3: TGCGCCAGCAGCTTTGTAGCGGGAGGGCCATCCTACAATGAGCAGTTCTTC. It is translated as CASSFVAGGPSYNEQFF.

This clonotype came up many times. A junction end diverges from the germline sequence, so it may reflect a read error. The rearrangement joins TRBV10-3 to TRBJ2-7; TRBD2 agrees at 8 bases. The CDR3 has 13 amino acids. Germline CDR1 reads ENHRY; CDR2 reads SYGVKD. CDR3 bases: TGTGCCATCAGACGGACATCCATGGGCGGGAGGAGTTTC. As protein: CAIRRTSMGGRSF.

This clonotype was detected only a few times. The chain links TRBV29-1 to TRBJ2-7; the D gene could be TRBD1 or TRBD2 (5 bases each). Germline assignment: CDR1 SQVTM and CDR2 ANQGSEA. This CDR3 has 13 amino acids. CDR3 bases: TGCAGGTGGGGCCGGGAAAATTCCTACGAGCAGTACTTC. It yields the protein CRWGRENSYEQYF.

The chain uses TRBV28 and TRBJ2-5; perhaps TRBD1 as D (6 bases). This CDR3 is 15 amino acids long. The ends were cut back, 6 bases at V and 0 bases at J, with 14 bases in the middle. Germline V gene lookup returns CDR1 MDHEN and CDR2 SYDVKM. The CDR3 DNA reads as TGTGCCAGCAGCGAAGCCGACAGGAACCAAGAGACCCAGTACTTC. Residues: CASSEADRNQETQYF.

The chain is built from TRBV28 and TRBJ1-3; D perhaps matches TRBD1 (5 bases). CDR3 length: 15 residues. CDR1 and CDR2 from the germline V gene are MDHEN and SYDVKM. V was cut by 3 bases and J by 0 bases, with 9 bases left in between. The CDR3 nucleotides read TGTGCCAGCAGTTTGACAGCGAGCTCTGGAAACACCATATATTTT. As protein: CASSLTASSGNTIYF.

This clonotype showed up just a few times. V gene TRBV6-5 combines with J gene TRBJ2-2; TRBD2 matches 10 bases. Germline values: CDR1 MNHEY, CDR2 SVGAGI. The V segment lost 3 bases and the J segment 0 bases; nucleotides outside the gene matches: 7. CDR3 length: 18 amino acids. The chain's CDR3 is CASSYSGTSASNTGELFF. Written as DNA, the CDR3 is TGTGCCAGCAGTTATTCCGGGACTAGCGCTTCGAACACCGGGGAGCTGTTTTTT.

This clonotype has a handful of counts. The chain is built from TRBV25-1 and TRBJ2-1, with TRBD2 matching 8 bases. This CDR3 has 17 residues. The V gene end was trimmed by 6 bases and the J gene end by 7 bases; junction bases not matched to a gene: 17. The V gene's germline CDR1 is MGHDK and CDR2 SYGVNS. CDR3 coding DNA: TGTGCCAGCAGCCTCATTCTTCGGGCGGGAGGAACGAATGAGCAGTTCTTC. Amino acids: CASSLILRAGGTNEQFF.

This clonotype was seen many times. The V call is TRBV14, the J call TRBJ2-2, with D unresolved. V lost 0 bases, J lost 7 bases, and 15 bases lay in between. Germline V CDR1 and CDR2: SGHDN, FVKESK. CDR3 length equals 16 residues. In DNA, the CDR3 is TGTGCCAGCAGCCAAGATCTGGTGGCCTTTGGCGGGGAGCTGTTTTTT. Protein: CASSQDLVAFGGELFF.

This clonotype was counted only a few times. V gene TRBV20-1 combines with J gene TRBJ2-3, with D possibly being TRBD2 (6 bases). V dropped 6 bases and J dropped 5 bases, with 18 bases sitting between them. Per the germline V gene, CDR1 is DFQATT and CDR2 is SNEGSKA (reference sequence). This CDR3 region has 14 residues. The chain's CDR3 is CSARPGSEVDTQYF. CDR3 DNA: TGCAGTGCCAGACCCGGGAGTGAGGTAGATACGCAGTATTTT.

This clonotype showed up just a few times. The rearrangement links TRBV7-9 to TRBJ2-7; TRBD1 might be the D (5 bases). The CDR3 totals 15 residues. Germline values: CDR1 SEHNR, CDR2 FQNEAQ (reference sequence). V was trimmed by 5 bases and J by 3 bases, leaving 17 bases between them. CDR3 region: CASSHGLTVHYEQYF. The DNA of the CDR3 is TGTGCCAGCAGCCACGGCCTGACAGTCCACTACGAGCAGTACTTC.

J is TRBJ1-2 and V is TRBV19; 7 nucleotides align to TRBD1. V lost 5 bases, J lost 4 bases, and 7 bases stayed unmatched. Germline V gene lookup returns CDR1 LNHDA and CDR2 SQIVND (reference sequence). The CDR3 sequence is 14 residues long. CDR3 loop: CASSLGTDFYGYTF. The CDR3 nucleotides read TGTGCCAGTAGTTTGGGGACAGACTTCTATGGCTACACCTTC. The entire variable domain, with the rest obtained from reference TRBV19 and TRBJ1-2, is as follows: DGGITQSPKYLFRKEGQNVTLSCEQNLNHDAMYWYRQDPGQGLRLIYYSQIVNDFQKGDIAEGYSVSREKKESFPLTVTSAQKNPTAFYLCASSLGTDFYGYTFGSGTRLTVV.